This TCR beta chain was sequenced for a study of T-cell reconstitution after alpha-beta-depleted transplantation in children. Study-wide results and limits: T-cell counts and diversity at one year post-transplant came mainly from newly produced T cells. Elevated TCRbeta diversity at day 60 was traced, in some patients, to surviving recipient T cells and thymic progenitors.

Trimming took off 0 bases at V and 2 bases at J, with 9 bases between the two ends. The CDR3 spans 14 residues. CDR1 is SGDLS and CDR2 is YYNGEE in the germline V gene. This sample's TCRbeta library carried unique molecular identifier barcodes. TCRdb recomputed calls from the PCR reads with MiXCR, one row per CDR3 protein. The sample lists hundreds of thousands of distinct CDR3 sequences, 10% to 15% seen once, with about 2.2% in the top ten. In this sample, this clonotype turned up a few times. Its target is not known. The TCR comes from a male patient between 10 and 17 years old who had a stem cell transplant for acute myeloid leukemia, so the T cells may come from the graft donor. The source material was PBMCs, mostly from graft donor cells, sampled 360 days after TCRalphabeta/CD19-depleted stem cell transplant. J is TRBJ2-7 and V is TRBV9; D is ambiguous. CDR3 in amino acids: CASSVGRFPYEQYF. The CDR3, as DNA: TGTGCCAGCAGCGTAGGAAGGTTTCCCTACGAGCAGTACTTC.